The entry below describes one TCR beta chain. What it binds is unknown. The data derive from a study of response to subunit inactivated influenza vaccine. Regarding the study as a whole: Every seasonal influenza vaccination brings in few new T cells, the authors suggested.

The V gene's germline CDR1 is LNHNV and CDR2 YYDKDF (reference sequence). The CDR3 totals 16 residues. Trimming took 0 bases from V and 5 from J, leaving 17 bases between them. Each CDR3 protein gets one entry after TCRdb re-called the RT-PCR reads with MiXCR. This table has about 800,000 distinct CDR3 sequences, 21% appearing once. The chain combines TRBV15 with TRBJ2-7; D is unresolved. The sample was PBMCs from blood, taken roughly 5 days after vaccination. The origin of this receptor is a man aged 50-60 years who received an inactivated influenza vaccine. The DNA of the CDR3 is TGTGCCACCAGCAGAGACATTCTTACGAAGACACACGAGCAGTACTTC. Translated, it gives CATSRDILTKTHEQYF.